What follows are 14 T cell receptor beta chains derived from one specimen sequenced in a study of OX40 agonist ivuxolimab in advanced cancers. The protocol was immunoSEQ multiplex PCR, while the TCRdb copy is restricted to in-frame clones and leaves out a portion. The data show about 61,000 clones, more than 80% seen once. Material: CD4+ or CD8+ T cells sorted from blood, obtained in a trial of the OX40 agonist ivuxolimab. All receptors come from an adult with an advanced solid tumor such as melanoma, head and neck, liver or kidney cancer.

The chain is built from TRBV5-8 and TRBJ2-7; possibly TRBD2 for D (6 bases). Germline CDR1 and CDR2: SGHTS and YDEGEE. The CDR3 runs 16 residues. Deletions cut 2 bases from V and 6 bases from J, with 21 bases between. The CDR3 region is CASSFAQRTNSAEQYF. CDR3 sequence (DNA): TGTGCCAGCAGCTTCGCCCAAAGGACTAATAGCGCCGAGCAGTACTTC.

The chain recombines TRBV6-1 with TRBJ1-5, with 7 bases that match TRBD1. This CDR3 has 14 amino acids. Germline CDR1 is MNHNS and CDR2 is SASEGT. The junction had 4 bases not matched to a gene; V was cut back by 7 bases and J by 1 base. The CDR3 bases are TGTGCCAGCAACCCGGGACAGAGCAATCAGCCCCAGCATTTT. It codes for CASNPGQSNQPQHF.

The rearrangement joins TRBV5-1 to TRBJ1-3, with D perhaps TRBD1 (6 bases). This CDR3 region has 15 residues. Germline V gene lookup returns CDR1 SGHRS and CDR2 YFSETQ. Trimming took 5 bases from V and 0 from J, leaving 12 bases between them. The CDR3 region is CASRIDRNSGNTIYF. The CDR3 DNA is TGCGCCAGCAGGATAGACAGGAACTCTGGAAACACCATATATTTT. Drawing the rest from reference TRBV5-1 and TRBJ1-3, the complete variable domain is KAGVTQTPRYLIKTRGQQVTLSCSPISGHRSVSWYQQTPGQGLQFLFEYFSETQRNKGNFPGRFSGRQFSNSRSEMNVSTLELGDSALYLCASRIDRNSGNTIYFGEGSWLTVV.

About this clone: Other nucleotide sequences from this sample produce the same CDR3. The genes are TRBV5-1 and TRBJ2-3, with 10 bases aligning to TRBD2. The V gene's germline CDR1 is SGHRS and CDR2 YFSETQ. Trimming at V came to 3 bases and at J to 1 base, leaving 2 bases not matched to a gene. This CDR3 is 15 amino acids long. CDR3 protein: CASSSGTSGTDTQYF. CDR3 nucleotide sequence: TGCGCCAGCAGCTCCGGGACTAGCGGCACAGATACGCAGTATTTT. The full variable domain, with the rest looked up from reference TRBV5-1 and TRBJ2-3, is KAGVTQTPRYLIKTRGQQVTLSCSPISGHRSVSWYQQTPGQGLQFLFEYFSETQRNKGNFPGRFSGRQFSNSRSEMNVSTLELGDSALYLCASSSGTSGTDTQYFGPGTRLTVL.

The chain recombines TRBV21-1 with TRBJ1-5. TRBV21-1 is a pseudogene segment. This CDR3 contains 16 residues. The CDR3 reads CASSKEEAVGNQPQHF. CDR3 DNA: TGTGCCAGCAGCAAAGAGGAAGCTGTTGGCAATCAGCCCCAGCATTTT.

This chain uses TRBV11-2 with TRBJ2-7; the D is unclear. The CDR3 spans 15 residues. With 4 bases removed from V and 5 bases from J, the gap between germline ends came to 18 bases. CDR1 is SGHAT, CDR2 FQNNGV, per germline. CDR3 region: CASSSQPNGRDEQYF. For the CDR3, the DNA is TGTGCCAGCAGCTCGCAACCGAACGGACGAGACGAGCAGTACTTC.

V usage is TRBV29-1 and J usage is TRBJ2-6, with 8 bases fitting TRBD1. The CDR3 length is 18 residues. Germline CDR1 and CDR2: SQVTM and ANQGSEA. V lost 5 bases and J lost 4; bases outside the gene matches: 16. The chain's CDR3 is CSVSGGAWLRSGANVLTF. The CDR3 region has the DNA TGCAGCGTTTCAGGGGGCGCCTGGCTTCGCTCCGGGGCCAACGTCCTGACTTTC.

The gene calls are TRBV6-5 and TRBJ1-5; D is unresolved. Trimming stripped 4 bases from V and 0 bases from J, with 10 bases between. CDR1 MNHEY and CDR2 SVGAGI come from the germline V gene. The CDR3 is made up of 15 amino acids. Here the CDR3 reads CASSSSGVSNQPQHF. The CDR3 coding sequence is TGTGCCAGCAGTTCGTCAGGCGTTAGCAATCAGCCCCAGCATTTT.

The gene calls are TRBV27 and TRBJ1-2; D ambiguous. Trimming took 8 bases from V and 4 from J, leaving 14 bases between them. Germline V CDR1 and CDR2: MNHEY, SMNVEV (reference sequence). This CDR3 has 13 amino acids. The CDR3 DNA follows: TGTGCCAGCGCTAACAACGGCGGCTATGGCTACACCTTC. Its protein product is CASANNGGYGYTF.

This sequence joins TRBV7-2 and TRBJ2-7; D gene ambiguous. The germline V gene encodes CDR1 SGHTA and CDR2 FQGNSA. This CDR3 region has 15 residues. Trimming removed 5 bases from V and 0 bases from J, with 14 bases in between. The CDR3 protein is CASSPSAQLSYEQYF. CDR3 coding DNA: TGTGCCAGCAGCCCGTCCGCTCAGCTCTCCTACGAGCAGTACTTC.

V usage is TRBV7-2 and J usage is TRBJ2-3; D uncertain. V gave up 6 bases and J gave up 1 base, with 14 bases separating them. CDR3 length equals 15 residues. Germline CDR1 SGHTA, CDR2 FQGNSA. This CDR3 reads CASSKQHYGTDTQYF. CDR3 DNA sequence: TGTGCCAGCAGTAAACAGCACTATGGCACAGATACGCAGTATTTT.

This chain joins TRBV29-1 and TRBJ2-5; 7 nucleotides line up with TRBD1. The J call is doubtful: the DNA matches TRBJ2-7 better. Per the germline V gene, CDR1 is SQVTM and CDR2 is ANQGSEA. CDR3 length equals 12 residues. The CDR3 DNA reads TGCAGCGTTGTAAGGACAGGCTACGAGCAGTACTTC. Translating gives CSVVRTGYEQYF.

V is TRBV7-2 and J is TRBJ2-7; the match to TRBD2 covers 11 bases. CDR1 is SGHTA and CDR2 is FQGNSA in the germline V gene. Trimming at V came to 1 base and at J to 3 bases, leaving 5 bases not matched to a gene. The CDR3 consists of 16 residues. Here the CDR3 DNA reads TGTGCCAGCAGCTTAGAAGGGACTAGCGGCAGCTACGAGCAGTACTTC. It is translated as CASSLEGTSGSYEQYF.

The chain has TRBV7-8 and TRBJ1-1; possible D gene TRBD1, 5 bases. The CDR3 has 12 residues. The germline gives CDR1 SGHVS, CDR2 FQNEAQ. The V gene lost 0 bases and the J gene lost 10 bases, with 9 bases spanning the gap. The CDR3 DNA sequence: TGTGCCAGCAGCTTAGCGGCCCAGGGAGCTTTCTTT. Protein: CASSLAAQGAFF.